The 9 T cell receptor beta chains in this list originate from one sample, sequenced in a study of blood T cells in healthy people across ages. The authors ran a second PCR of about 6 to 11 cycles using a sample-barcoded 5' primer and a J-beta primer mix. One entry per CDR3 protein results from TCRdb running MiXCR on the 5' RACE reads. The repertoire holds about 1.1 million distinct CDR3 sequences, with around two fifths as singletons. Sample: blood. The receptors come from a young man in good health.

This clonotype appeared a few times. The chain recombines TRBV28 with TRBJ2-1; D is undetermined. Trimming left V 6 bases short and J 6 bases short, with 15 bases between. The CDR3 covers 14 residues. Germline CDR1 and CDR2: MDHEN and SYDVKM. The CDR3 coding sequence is TGTGCCAGCAGCCCCTTTAGGGCGGTCAATGAGCAGTTCTTC. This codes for CASSPFRAVNEQFF.

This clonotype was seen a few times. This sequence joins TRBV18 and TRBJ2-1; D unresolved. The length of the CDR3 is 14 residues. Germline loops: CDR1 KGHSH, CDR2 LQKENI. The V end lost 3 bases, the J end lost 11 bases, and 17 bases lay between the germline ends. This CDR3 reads CASSPSGVTGQQFF. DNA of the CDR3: TGTGCCAGCTCACCCTCTGGGGTCACGGGTCAGCAGTTCTTC.

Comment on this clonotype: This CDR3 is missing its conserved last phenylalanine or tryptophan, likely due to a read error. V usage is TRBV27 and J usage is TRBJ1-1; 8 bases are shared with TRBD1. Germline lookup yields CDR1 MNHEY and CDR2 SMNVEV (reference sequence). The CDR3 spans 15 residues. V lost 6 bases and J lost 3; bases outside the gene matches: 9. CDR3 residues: CASSLQDRADTEAFV. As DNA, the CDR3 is TGTGCCAGCAGCTTGCAGGACAGGGCGGACACTGAAGCTTTCGTT.

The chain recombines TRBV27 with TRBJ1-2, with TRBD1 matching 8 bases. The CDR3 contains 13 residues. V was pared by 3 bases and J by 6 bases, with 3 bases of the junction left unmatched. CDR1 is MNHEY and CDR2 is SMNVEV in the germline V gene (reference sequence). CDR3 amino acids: CASSLNRGDGYTF. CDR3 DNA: TGTGCCAGCAGTTTGAACAGGGGGGATGGCTACACCTTC.

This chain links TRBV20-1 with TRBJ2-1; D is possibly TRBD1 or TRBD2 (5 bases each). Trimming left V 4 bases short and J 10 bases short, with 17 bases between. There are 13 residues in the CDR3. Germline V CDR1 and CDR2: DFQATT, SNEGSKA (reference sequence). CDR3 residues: CSATRPGAYEQFF. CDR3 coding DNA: TGCAGTGCTACCCGACCCGGGGCTTACGAGCAGTTCTTC.

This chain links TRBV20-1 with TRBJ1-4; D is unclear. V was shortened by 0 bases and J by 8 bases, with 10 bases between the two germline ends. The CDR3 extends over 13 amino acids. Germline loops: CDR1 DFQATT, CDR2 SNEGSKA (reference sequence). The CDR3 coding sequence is TGCAGTGCTAGAGATCGGATGGGGGAAAAACTGTTTTTT. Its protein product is CSARDRMGEKLFF.

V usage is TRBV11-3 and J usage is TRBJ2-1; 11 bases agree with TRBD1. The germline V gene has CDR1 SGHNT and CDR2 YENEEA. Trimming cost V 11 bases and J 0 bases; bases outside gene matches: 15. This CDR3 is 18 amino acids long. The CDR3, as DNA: TGTGCCCGCATTCCGGGACAGGGGGAACCTTACTCCTACAATGAGCAGTTCTTC. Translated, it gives CARIPGQGEPYSYNEQFF.

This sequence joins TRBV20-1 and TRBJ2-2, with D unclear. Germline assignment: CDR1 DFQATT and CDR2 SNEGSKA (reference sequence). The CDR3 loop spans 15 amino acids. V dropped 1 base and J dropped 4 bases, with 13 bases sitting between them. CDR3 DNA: TGCAGTGCTAGAGTCAGCAGTGCCGTCACCGGGGAGCTGTTTTTT. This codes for CSARVSSAVTGELFF.

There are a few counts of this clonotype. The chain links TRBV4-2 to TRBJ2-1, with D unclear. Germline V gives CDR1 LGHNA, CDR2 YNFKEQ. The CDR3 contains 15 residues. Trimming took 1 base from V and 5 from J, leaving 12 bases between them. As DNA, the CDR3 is TGTGCCAGCAGCCAAGCCGGTGCAGATAACAATGAGCAGTTCTTC. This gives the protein CASSQAGADNNEQFF.